A single sample gave rise to the 17 T cell receptor beta chains below, sequenced in a study of vaccination and CD4 T cells after COVID-19 (dated by TCRdb to the early 2020s). Antigens of these TCRs are unknown. Receptor libraries were prepared by PCR. This sample was sequenced with an Illumina iSeq 100. At the Johns Hopkins FTIC core, DNA from the cultured CD4+ T cells underwent TCR sequencing with the Oncomine TCR Beta short-read assay. TCRdb reworked the public reads: Q25 trimming with fastp, MiXCR clone assembly, productive beta chains retained. Under each unique CDR3 protein, matching rows form one entry showing the most common genes and DNA. The sample yields about 13,000 distinct CDR3 sequences; 79% were counted once. The ten biggest clones cover 28% of the sample. This specimen's treatment or condition label, per the study, means: roughly 10-day PBMC culture with coronavirus spike peptide pools or control peptides (ViraFEST assay).

Material: CD4+ T cells from blood, cultured in vitro. These receptors were collected from a human donor who had recovered from COVID-19.

The chain employs TRBV19 and TRBJ2-5; the D gene is possibly TRBD1 (7 bases). The CDR3 length is 14 residues. CDR1 LNHDA and CDR2 SQIVND come from the germline V gene (reference sequence). Deletions cut 10 bases from V and 5 bases from J, with 20 bases between. The CDR3 DNA is TGTGCCACCAACGACAGGGTAGGGGGGGAGACCCAGTACTTC. Its protein product is CATNDRVGGETQYF. The variable domain in full, with the rest retrieved from reference TRBV19 and TRBJ2-5, is DGGITQSPKYLFRKEGQNVTLSCEQNLNHDAMYWYRQDPGQGLRLIYYSQIVNDFQKGDIAEGYSVSREKKESFPLTVTSAQKNPTAFYLCATNDRVGGETQYFGPGTRLLVL.

This chain connects TRBV2 to TRBJ1-5; tentative D call: TRBD1 (5 bases). CDR1 SNHLY and CDR2 FYNNEI come from the germline V gene. The CDR3 is 20 residues long. Between the trimmed V and J ends, which lost 7 bases and 0 bases, there was a span of 28 bases. CDR3 residues: CASTAGYRVGGKLSNQPQHF. CDR3 sequence (DNA): TGTGCCAGCACCGCGGGGTATAGGGTTGGGGGTAAACTTAGCAATCAGCCCCAGCATTTT.

The sample holds a few counts of this clonotype. The chain combines TRBV7-3 with TRBJ1-5; TRBD1 aligns across 7 bases. The V gene end was trimmed by 6 bases and the J gene end by 6 bases; junction bases not matched to a gene: 8. The CDR3 sequence is 14 residues long. Germline V gene lookup returns CDR1 SGHTA and CDR2 FQGTGA. The CDR3 nucleotides read TGTGCCAGCAGTCTCACAGGGGATGGTCAGCCCCAGCATTTT. It specifies CASSLTGDGQPQHF.

The J gene is TRBJ2-7, the V gene TRBV2; the D gene is possibly TRBD2 (5 bases). The CDR3 consists of 15 residues. V lost 1 base to trimming and J lost 0 bases, with 10 bases between them. The germline V gene has CDR1 SNHLY and CDR2 FYNNEI. CDR3 loop: CASSEETGSSYEQYF. DNA of the CDR3: TGTGCCAGCAGTGAAGAGACGGGGAGCTCCTACGAGCAGTACTTC.

This sequence joins TRBV19 and TRBJ2-5; the D gene is possibly TRBD1 (5 bases). Trimming left V 8 bases short and J 2 bases short, with 12 bases between. CDR3 length: 13 residues. Germline CDR1 is LNHDA and CDR2 is SQIVND (reference sequence). In DNA, the CDR3 is TGTGCCAGTCAGGGCGGCCTTCAAGAGACCCAGTACTTC. This codes for CASQGGLQETQYF.

The gene calls are TRBV27 and TRBJ2-7; 9 bases match TRBD2. Germline assignment: CDR1 MNHEY and CDR2 SMNVEV (reference sequence). The CDR3 is made up of 15 amino acids. V dropped 6 bases and J dropped 5; count of bases not matched to a gene: 11. CDR3 loop: CASRQRREGPHEQYF. CDR3 bases: TGTGCCAGCAGGCAACGGCGGGAGGGCCCCCACGAGCAGTACTTC.

The CDR3 region is CSAVQSSGNTIYF. The CDR3 coding sequence is TGCAGTGCAGTACAGAGCTCTGGAAACACCATATATTTT. The genes are TRBV20-1 and TRBJ1-3; no clear D. The CDR3 spans 13 residues. The V and J ends lost 6 bases and 0 bases respectively, with 9 bases between them. CDR1 and CDR2 (germline): DFQATT, SNEGSKA (reference sequence).

The chain carries TRBV11-1 and TRBJ2-1; 9 bases fit TRBD2. Losses at the gene ends were 5 bases for V and 0 bases for J; bases not matched to a gene: 2. This CDR3 spans 15 amino acids. Germline loops: CDR1 SGHAT, CDR2 FQDESV (reference sequence). This chain's CDR3 is CASSVSGSSYNEQFF. The CDR3 DNA reads TGTGCCAGCAGCGTTAGCGGGAGCTCCTACAATGAGCAGTTCTTC.

DNA of the CDR3: TGTGCCAGTCTAAACTCCGGGACCTATTTTACTGAAGCTTTCTTT. Protein product: CASLNSGTYFTEAFF. The V gene is TRBV19, the J gene TRBJ1-1, with a possible D match to TRBD1 (5 bases). The CDR3 length is 15 residues. CDR1 and CDR2 (germline): LNHDA, SQIVND (reference sequence). Deletions cut 8 bases from V and 5 bases from J, with 21 bases between.

V is TRBV28 and J is TRBJ1-1; D gene ambiguous. The CDR3 spans 14 residues. Germline CDR1 is MDHEN and CDR2 is SYDVKM. Trimming took off 5 bases at V and 1 base at J, with 11 bases between the two ends. This CDR3 is CASSPPFENTEAFF. The CDR3 region has the DNA TGTGCCAGCAGTCCTCCTTTCGAGAACACTGAAGCTTTCTTT.

The rearrangement links TRBV6-1 to TRBJ1-1, with D uncertain. This CDR3 region has 13 residues. CDR1 and CDR2 (germline): MNHNS, SASEGT. Trimming shortened V by 10 bases and J by 0 bases, and 12 bases separated the two germline ends. Here the CDR3 reads CATRFIMNTEAFF. The CDR3 DNA follows: TGTGCCACCCGGTTTATTATGAACACTGAAGCTTTCTTT.

The rearrangement links TRBV6-2 or TRBV6-3 to TRBJ2-2, with a possible D match to TRBD1 (6 bases). The V end lost 7 bases, the J end lost 4 bases, and 10 bases lay between the germline ends. In germline, CDR1 is MNHEY, CDR2 SVGEGT. The CDR3 covers 13 residues. The CDR3 region has the DNA TGTGCCAGCACTGACAGGCGCACCGGGGAGCTGTTTTTT. It yields the protein CASTDRRTGELFF.

The V and J genes are TRBV2 and TRBJ2-7; D gene unclear. V lost 5 bases, J lost 6 bases, and 11 bases lay in between. This CDR3 has 12 amino acids. Germline values: CDR1 SNHLY, CDR2 FYNNEI. This CDR3 reads CASSPDTAEQYF. The CDR3 bases are TGTGCCAGCAGTCCCGACACCGCCGAGCAGTACTTC.

The chain recombines TRBV6-5 with TRBJ2-2; 9 nucleotides match TRBD2. V shed 2 bases and J 4 bases; nucleotides not matched to a gene: 8. The CDR3 has 17 residues. The germline V gene encodes CDR1 MNHEY and CDR2 SVGAGI. CDR3 sequence: CASSYRIAGVGTGELFF. CDR3 DNA: TGTGCCAGCAGTTACAGAATAGCGGGAGTTGGCACCGGGGAGCTGTTTTTT.

This sequence joins TRBV19 and TRBJ1-2; the D is unclear. V was shortened by 3 bases and J by 8 bases, with 16 bases between the two germline ends. The CDR3 is made up of 14 amino acids. CDR1 LNHDA and CDR2 SQIVND come from the germline V gene (reference sequence). The CDR3 DNA sequence: TGTGCCAGTAGTATCGTAATGGTTTCGGGCGGCTACACCTTC. The encoded protein is CASSIVMVSGGYTF.

The chain combines TRBV20-1 with TRBJ2-1; 15 bases are a match to TRBD2. This CDR3 contains 14 residues. V shed 5 bases, J shed 9 bases, and the junction held 5 bases outside the gene matches. CDR1 and CDR2 (germline): DFQATT, SNEGSKA (reference sequence). The chain's CDR3 is CSARTSGRAVEQFF. The DNA for the CDR3 is TGCAGTGCTCGGACTAGCGGGAGGGCAGTTGAGCAGTTCTTC.

The rearrangement uses TRBV24-1 and TRBJ2-3; either TRBD1 or TRBD2 may supply D (5 bases each). V was pared by 1 base and J by 3 bases, with 10 bases between. The CDR3 extends over 15 amino acids. Germline V lookup: CDR1 KGHDR, CDR2 SFDVKD. The CDR3 loop is CATSDLSGRTDTQYF. The CDR3 coding sequence is TGTGCCACCAGTGATTTATCGGGGCGGACAGATACGCAGTATTTT.